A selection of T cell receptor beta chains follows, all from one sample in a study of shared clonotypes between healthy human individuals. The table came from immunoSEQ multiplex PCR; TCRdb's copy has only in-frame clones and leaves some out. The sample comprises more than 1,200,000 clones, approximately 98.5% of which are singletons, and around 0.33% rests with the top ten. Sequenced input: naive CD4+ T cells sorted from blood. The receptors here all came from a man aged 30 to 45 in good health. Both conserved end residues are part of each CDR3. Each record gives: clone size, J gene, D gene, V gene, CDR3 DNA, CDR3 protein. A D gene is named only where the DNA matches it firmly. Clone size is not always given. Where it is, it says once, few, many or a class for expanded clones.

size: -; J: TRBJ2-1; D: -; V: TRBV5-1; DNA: TGCGCCAGCAGCTTGGATCCGGGAGTGGCCTACAATGAGCAGTTCTTC; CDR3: CASSLDPGVAYNEQFF
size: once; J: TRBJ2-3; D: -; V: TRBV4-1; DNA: TGCGCCAGCAGCCAAGATCTGGTAGCGGTGGGCACAGATACGCAGTATTTT; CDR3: CASSQDLVAVGTDTQYF
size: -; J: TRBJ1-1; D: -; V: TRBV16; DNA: TGTGCCAGCAAGGAACAGATGAACACTGAAGCTTTCTTT; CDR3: CASKEQMNTEAFF
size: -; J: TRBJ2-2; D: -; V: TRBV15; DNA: TGTGCCACCAGCAGAGACAAGACAGCCACCGGGGAGCTGTTTTTT; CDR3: CATSRDKTATGELFF
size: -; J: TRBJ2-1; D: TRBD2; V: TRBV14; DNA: TGTGCCAGCAGCCAACGCATCAGCGGGAGTGGGAGTGAGCAGTTCTTC; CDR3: CASSQRISGSGSEQFF
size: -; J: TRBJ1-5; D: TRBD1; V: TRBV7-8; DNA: TGTGCCAGCAGCAGGGGGCGGGAGTTGACAAATCAGCCCCAGCATTTT; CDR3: CASSRGRELTNQPQHF
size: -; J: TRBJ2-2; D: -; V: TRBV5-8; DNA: TGTGCCAGCAGCTTGGTGGCGAACACCGGGGAGCTGTTTTTT; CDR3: CASSLVANTGELFF
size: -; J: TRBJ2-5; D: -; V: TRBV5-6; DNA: TGTGCCAGCAGCTTGGCCGGGACATACTACTTC; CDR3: CASSLAGTYYF
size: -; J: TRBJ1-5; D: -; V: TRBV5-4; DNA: TGTGCCAGCAGCGACGGGAGGGATGGCAATCAGCCCCAGCATTTT; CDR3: CASSDGRDGNQPQHF
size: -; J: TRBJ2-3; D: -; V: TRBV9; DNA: TGTGCCAGCAGCGTCCGGGGTCCGGCAGATACGCAGTATTTT; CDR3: CASSVRGPADTQYF
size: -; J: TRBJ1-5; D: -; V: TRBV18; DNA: TGTGCCAGCTCACCTTTGGGGTTGGGCAATCAGCCCCAGCATTTT; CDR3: CASSPLGLGNQPQHF
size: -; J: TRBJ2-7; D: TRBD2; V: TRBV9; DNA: TGTGCCAGCAGCGTAGAAGAGGGAGGGACCTACGAGCAGTACTTC; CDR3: CASSVEEGGTYEQYF
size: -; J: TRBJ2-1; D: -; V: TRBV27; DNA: TGTGCCAGCAGTTTATCGGAAGGTAGCGTTGACAGCTCCTACAATGAGCAGTTCTTC; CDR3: CASSLSEGSVDSSYNEQFF
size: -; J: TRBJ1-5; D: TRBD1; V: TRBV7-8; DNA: TGTGCCAGCAGCGTATCAACACAGGGGTTATATAGCAATCAGCCCCAGCATTTT; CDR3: CASSVSTQGLYSNQPQHF
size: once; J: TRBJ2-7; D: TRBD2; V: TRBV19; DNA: TGTGCCAGTAGTACTCGGACTAGCGGGGCGTCCTACGAGCAGTACTTC; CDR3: CASSTRTSGASYEQYF
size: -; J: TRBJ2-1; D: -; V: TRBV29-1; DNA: TGCAGCGTTGCAACCTTCAGCGGTAGCTCCTACAATGAGCAGTTCTTC; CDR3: CSVATFSGSSYNEQFF
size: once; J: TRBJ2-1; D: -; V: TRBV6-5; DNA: TGTGCCAGCAGTTACTCCGGGGTTGGAGCTCCGTTCTTC; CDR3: CASSYSGVGAPFF
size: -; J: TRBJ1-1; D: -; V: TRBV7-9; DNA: TGTGCCAGCAGCTTAACTCCCATGGAAACTGAAGCTTTCTTT; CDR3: CASSLTPMETEAFF
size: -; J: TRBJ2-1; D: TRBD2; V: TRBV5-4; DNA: TGTGCTACGGGAACTAGCGGGAGTGATGAGCAGTTCTTC; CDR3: CATGTSGSDEQFF
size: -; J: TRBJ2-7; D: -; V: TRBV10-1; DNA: TGCGCCAGCAGTGATGCAGCTGACTACGAGCAGTACTTC; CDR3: CASSDAADYEQYF
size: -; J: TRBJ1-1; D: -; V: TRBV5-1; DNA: TGCGCCAGCAGCTCCGGGACTGGGGACACTGAAGCTTTCTTT; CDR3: CASSSGTGDTEAFF
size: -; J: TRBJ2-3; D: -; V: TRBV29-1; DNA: TGCAGCGTTGAAGGTGGGACGGATACGCAGTATTTT; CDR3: CSVEGGTDTQYF
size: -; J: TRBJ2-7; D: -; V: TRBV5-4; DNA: TGTGCCAGCAGCTTGGCTGACGGAATCTACGAGCAGTACTTC; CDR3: CASSLADGIYEQYF
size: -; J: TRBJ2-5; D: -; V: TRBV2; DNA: TGTGCCAGCCTGGCTAATGCGGAGACCCAGTACTTC; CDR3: CASLANAETQYF
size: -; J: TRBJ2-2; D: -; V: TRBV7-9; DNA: TGTGCCAGCAGCGTGTACAGGGTCGGGACCGGGGAGCTGTTTTTT; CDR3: CASSVYRVGTGELFF